These T cell receptor beta chains were read from a single sample in a study of blood T cell repertoires in COVID-19. TCRdb's table, derived via immunoSEQ multiplex PCR, lists solely in-frame clones and lacks some. The sample yields roughly 460,000 clones, 70% to 90% seen once. Material for sequencing was peripheral blood. The receptors shown here come from a man in his late teens or twenties with COVID-19, enrolled during active disease. Both conserved end residues are part of each CDR3. Each record gives: CDR3 DNA, CDR3 protein, clone size, D gene, V gene, J gene. The D gene is left open where the match is weak. The listing skips clone size in some rows; elsewhere it reads once, few, many or a size class.

cdr3_nt: TGTGCCAGCTCACTCTTGGACAGGCCGCAAGAGACCCAGTACTTC
cdr3_aa: CASSLLDRPQETQYF
clone_size: NA
d_call: TRBD1
v_call: TRBV18
j_call: TRBJ2-5

cdr3_nt: TGTGCCAGCAGCTATATAGCCTCAAGCACAGATACGCAGTATTTT
cdr3_aa: CASSYIASSTDTQYF
clone_size: once
d_call: NA
v_call: TRBV7-8
j_call: TRBJ2-3

cdr3_nt: TGTGCCAGCTCACCACTACCACAGGGGAACTATGGCTACACCTTC
cdr3_aa: CASSPLPQGNYGYTF
clone_size: once
d_call: TRBD1
v_call: TRBV18
j_call: TRBJ1-2

cdr3_nt: TGTGCCAGCTCACCACCTAACGGTCCCTCCAATTCCAAAAACATTCAGTACTTC
cdr3_aa: CASSPPNGPSNSKNIQYF
clone_size: NA
d_call: NA
v_call: TRBV18
j_call: TRBJ2-4

cdr3_nt: TGTGCTCGGAGTAGGGGCGGGAGGTTGAGTGAGCAGTTCTTC
cdr3_aa: CARSRGGRLSEQFF
clone_size: NA
d_call: TRBD2
v_call: TRBV30
j_call: TRBJ2-1

cdr3_nt: TGTGCCAGCAGCCCTCGGGACAGTAGGAATGGGTATGGCTACACCTTC
cdr3_aa: CASSPRDSRNGYGYTF
clone_size: NA
d_call: TRBD1
v_call: TRBV7-8
j_call: TRBJ1-2

cdr3_nt: TGTGCCAGCAGCTTTTCGACTAGCGGGAGCCGGGAGACCCAGTACTTC
cdr3_aa: CASSFSTSGSRETQYF
clone_size: once
d_call: TRBD2
v_call: TRBV11-3
j_call: TRBJ2-5

cdr3_nt: TGTGCCAGCAGCGTAGTCGTGGCAGCCTACAATGAGCAGTTCTTC
cdr3_aa: CASSVVVAAYNEQFF
clone_size: NA
d_call: NA
v_call: TRBV9
j_call: TRBJ2-1

cdr3_nt: TGTGCCATCACCAAAGGGACAGAAAAGGACGAGCAGTACTTC
cdr3_aa: CAITKGTEKDEQYF
clone_size: NA
d_call: TRBD1
v_call: TRBV10-3
j_call: TRBJ2-7

cdr3_nt: TGCGCCAGCAGCCTTCATCCCGTAGCGGGGGGCGGGAATGAGCAGTTCTTC
cdr3_aa: CASSLHPVAGGGNEQFF
clone_size: NA
d_call: TRBD2
v_call: TRBV4-1
j_call: TRBJ2-1

cdr3_nt: TGTGCCAGTAGCCGACCAACGACAGTTAGCAATCAGCCCCAGCATTTT
cdr3_aa: CASSRPTTVSNQPQHF
clone_size: NA
d_call: NA
v_call: TRBV19
j_call: TRBJ1-5

cdr3_nt: TGCGCCAGCAGCCAAGAGGTCACCCCTGGCAACGAGCAGTACTTC
cdr3_aa: CASSQEVTPGNEQYF
clone_size: NA
d_call: NA
v_call: TRBV4-1
j_call: TRBJ2-7

cdr3_nt: TGTGCCAGCAGCTTCTCCGGGACAGGGGGCACCTACGAGCAGTACTTC
cdr3_aa: CASSFSGTGGTYEQYF
clone_size: NA
d_call: NA
v_call: TRBV21-1
j_call: TRBJ2-7

cdr3_nt: TGTGCCAGCAGCTTAGCGGAGGCAGATACGCAGTATTTT
cdr3_aa: CASSLAEADTQYF
clone_size: NA
d_call: NA
v_call: TRBV7-6
j_call: TRBJ2-3

cdr3_nt: TGTGCCACCAGTGATTTGCTACAGGGCGAGCAGTACTTC
cdr3_aa: CATSDLLQGEQYF
clone_size: NA
d_call: NA
v_call: TRBV24-1
j_call: TRBJ2-7

cdr3_nt: TGTGCCAGCAGCCAGCAGGGGTTCACTGAAGCTTTCTTT
cdr3_aa: CASSQQGFTEAFF
clone_size: NA
d_call: NA
v_call: TRBV3-1/TRBV3-2
j_call: TRBJ1-1

cdr3_nt: TGTGCCAGCAGCTTTAACGGGGGGGCCTACGAGCAGTACTTC
cdr3_aa: CASSFNGGAYEQYF
clone_size: NA
d_call: TRBD2
v_call: TRBV5-5
j_call: TRBJ2-7

cdr3_nt: TGCGCCAGCAGTGCAGGGACTAGCGGCAATGAGCAGTTCTTC
cdr3_aa: CASSAGTSGNEQFF
clone_size: NA
d_call: TRBD2
v_call: TRBV10-1
j_call: TRBJ2-1

cdr3_nt: TGCGCCAGCAGTGCGTCGGGAGCCATAGAAGATACGCAGTATTTT
cdr3_aa: CASSASGAIEDTQYF
clone_size: NA
d_call: NA
v_call: TRBV10-1
j_call: TRBJ2-3

cdr3_nt: TGCGCCAGCAGCCAAGGATGGGCCCCGGGACAGGCATCCCAAGAGACCCAGTACTTC
cdr3_aa: CASSQGWAPGQASQETQYF
clone_size: few
d_call: TRBD1
v_call: TRBV4-1
j_call: TRBJ2-5

cdr3_nt: TGTGCCAGCAGTCGGACAGGAGTGAATCAGCCCCAGCATTTT
cdr3_aa: CASSRTGVNQPQHF
clone_size: NA
d_call: TRBD1
v_call: TRBV6-5
j_call: TRBJ1-5

cdr3_nt: TGTGCCAGCAGCAGTAGACAGGGCCCCTACGAGCAGTACTTC
cdr3_aa: CASSSRQGPYEQYF
clone_size: once
d_call: TRBD1
v_call: TRBV5-4
j_call: TRBJ2-7

cdr3_nt: TGTGCCAGCAGCCCAATCGACGGGAATGGCTACACCTTC
cdr3_aa: CASSPIDGNGYTF
clone_size: NA
d_call: NA
v_call: TRBV3-1/TRBV3-2
j_call: TRBJ1-2

cdr3_nt: TGTGCCAGCAACCACAGGGGACAGAACTATGGCTACACCTTC
cdr3_aa: CASNHRGQNYGYTF
clone_size: NA
d_call: TRBD1
v_call: TRBV6-5
j_call: TRBJ1-2

cdr3_nt: TGTGCCATCAGCCAAAGACAGGATAATTCACCCCTCCACTTT
cdr3_aa: CAISQRQDNSPLHF
clone_size: NA
d_call: NA
v_call: TRBV10-3
j_call: TRBJ1-6

cdr3_nt: TGCAGTGCTAGAGACTTAAATACGCAGTATTTT
cdr3_aa: CSARDLNTQYF
clone_size: once
d_call: NA
v_call: TRBV20-1
j_call: TRBJ2-3

cdr3_nt: TGTGCCAGCAGCTTAGAAGGGACAGGCTATAGCAATCAGCCCCAGCATTTT
cdr3_aa: CASSLEGTGYSNQPQHF
clone_size: NA
d_call: TRBD1
v_call: TRBV7-8
j_call: TRBJ1-5

cdr3_nt: TGCGCCAGCAGCTTGAATAGCGGGGACTCTTGGGAGACCCAGTACTTC
cdr3_aa: CASSLNSGDSWETQYF
clone_size: NA
d_call: TRBD2
v_call: TRBV5-1
j_call: TRBJ2-5

cdr3_nt: TGTGCCAGCAGCCCTACCGGGACATTAGGAAACACCATATATTTT
cdr3_aa: CASSPTGTLGNTIYF
clone_size: NA
d_call: NA
v_call: TRBV7-9
j_call: TRBJ1-3

cdr3_nt: TGTGCCACCAGCACGGATCGGCTAGCGGGAGTAGAGACCCAGTACTTC
cdr3_aa: CATSTDRLAGVETQYF
clone_size: NA
d_call: TRBD2
v_call: TRBV15
j_call: TRBJ2-5

cdr3_nt: TGCAGTGCAAGTGGTCCGGGACTCTACGAGCAGTACTTC
cdr3_aa: CSASGPGLYEQYF
clone_size: NA
d_call: NA
v_call: TRBV20-1
j_call: TRBJ2-7

cdr3_nt: TGTGCCAGCTCACCGAGGCGGGGGGGCGGCACAGATACGCAGTATTTT
cdr3_aa: CASSPRRGGGTDTQYF
clone_size: NA
d_call: TRBD2
v_call: TRBV18
j_call: TRBJ2-3

cdr3_nt: TGTGCCAGCAGCTTCAGGGGGCAGAGTGGCTACACCTTC
cdr3_aa: CASSFRGQSGYTF
clone_size: NA
d_call: TRBD1
v_call: TRBV11-1
j_call: TRBJ1-2

cdr3_nt: TGTGCCAGCAGCTTTCGCGGGAGTGGCAATGAGCAGTTCTTC
cdr3_aa: CASSFRGSGNEQFF
clone_size: NA
d_call: TRBD2
v_call: TRBV7-9
j_call: TRBJ2-1

cdr3_nt: TGTGCCACCAGTAACGAGGGGGCGGGAGGGGCCAACGTCCTGACTTTC
cdr3_aa: CATSNEGAGGANVLTF
clone_size: NA
d_call: NA
v_call: TRBV24-1
j_call: TRBJ2-6

cdr3_nt: TGTGCCAGCACCCCTGGACTTTCCGGGGAGCTGTTTTTT
cdr3_aa: CASTPGLSGELFF
clone_size: NA
d_call: NA
v_call: TRBV13
j_call: TRBJ2-2

cdr3_nt: TGTGCCAGCAGCCAGGGGGGTCGTAGAGCTTTCTTT
cdr3_aa: CASSQGGRRAFF
clone_size: NA
d_call: NA
v_call: TRBV14
j_call: TRBJ1-1

cdr3_nt: TGTGCCAGCAGCAAAGCGACACACCCAGGTAATTCACCCCTCCACTTT
cdr3_aa: CASSKATHPGNSPLHF
clone_size: NA
d_call: NA
v_call: TRBV21-1
j_call: TRBJ1-6

cdr3_nt: TGTGCCAGCAGTCGATTCGAGTACGAGCAGTACTTC
cdr3_aa: CASSRFEYEQYF
clone_size: NA
d_call: NA
v_call: TRBV12-3/TRBV12-4
j_call: TRBJ2-7

cdr3_nt: TGTGCCAGCAGCTTTTTGGGGACTAGCAGCCATGAGCAGTTCTTC
cdr3_aa: CASSFLGTSSHEQFF
clone_size: NA
d_call: TRBD2
v_call: TRBV11-3
j_call: TRBJ2-1

cdr3_nt: TGTGCCTGGAGTTCAACAACGAACAATGAGCAGTTCTTC
cdr3_aa: CAWSSTTNNEQFF
clone_size: NA
d_call: NA
v_call: TRBV30
j_call: TRBJ2-1

cdr3_nt: TGTGCCAGCAGTGCCAGGACGAACACCGGGGAGCTGTTTTTT
cdr3_aa: CASSARTNTGELFF
clone_size: NA
d_call: NA
v_call: TRBV2
j_call: TRBJ2-2

cdr3_nt: TGTGCCAGCAGCCCTCAGGGGGCTTTCCCCGGGGAGCTGTTTTTT
cdr3_aa: CASSPQGAFPGELFF
clone_size: NA
d_call: TRBD1
v_call: TRBV7-2
j_call: TRBJ2-2

cdr3_nt: TGTGCCAGTAGTATAGAGGCGGGGACAGGATACCAGCCCCAGCATTTT
cdr3_aa: CASSIEAGTGYQPQHF
clone_size: NA
d_call: TRBD1
v_call: TRBV19
j_call: TRBJ1-5

cdr3_nt: TGTGCCAGCAGCTTAGTACCAGTCCCGGCGGTGAATGAGCAGTTCTTC
cdr3_aa: CASSLVPVPAVNEQFF
clone_size: NA
d_call: NA
v_call: TRBV7-2
j_call: TRBJ2-1

cdr3_nt: TGTGCCAGCAGCCGGCTACTCTCCCGCGGGGCTGCAGATACGCAGTATTTT
cdr3_aa: CASSRLLSRGAADTQYF
clone_size: NA
d_call: NA
v_call: TRBV5-4
j_call: TRBJ2-3

cdr3_nt: TGCAGTGCTACTGACAGGGGGATGCCCCAGCATTTT
cdr3_aa: CSATDRGMPQHF
clone_size: NA
d_call: TRBD1
v_call: TRBV20-1
j_call: TRBJ1-5